This paragraph covers one T cell receptor beta chain sequence. Its antigen is currently unknown. Primed by a sample-barcoded 5' primer and a J-beta primer mix, a second PCR proceeded for about 6 to 11 cycles. Each sample provided no less than 3 million CDR3-containing paired-end reads. TCRdb re-called the 5' RACE reads with MiXCR, one entry per CDR3 protein. The data contain around 1.7 million distinct CDR3 sequences, 28% of them singletons. This sample is part of a study of blood T cells in healthy people across ages. Study outcomes and limitations: The study regarded diversity estimates from one million T cells as underestimates.

This receptor was identified in a woman younger than 45 in good health. The sample taken for sequencing was blood.

The CDR3 sequence: CASSLDPTGDSNQPQHF. CDR3 coding DNA: TGCGCCAGCAGCTTGGACCCCACAGGGGATAGCAATCAGCCCCAGCATTTT. This chain uses TRBV5-1 with TRBJ1-5; 7 positions match TRBD1. The V segment lost 0 bases and the J segment 0 bases; nucleotides outside the gene matches: 6. CDR1 is SGHRS and CDR2 is YFSETQ in the germline V gene. The CDR3 has 17 amino acids.